This note documents a single TCR beta chain sequence. The clone's antigen remains unknown. Per-base quality was not reported, and no clone a single base away is much larger than it. These data belong to a study of cytomegalovirus exposure and HLA in healthy donors (dated by TCRdb to about 2017). Some background on the complete study: According to an earlier analysis of a few hundred of the donors, 150 million to 200 million T cells yielded 95 million to 140 million unique TCR beta sequences and less than 300 Gb of sequence data. An early release that covered 640 HLA-typed donors contained 250 to 350 gigabases of sequencing data and about 84 million unique TCR sequences. Among the roughly 400 genotyped donors, 81% belonged to the genetic ancestry cluster associated with self-reported Caucasian donors. The study aimed to test whether signatures of past pathogen exposure could be identified by cataloging public T cell receptors. The study used immunosequencing to profile the T cell repertoires of around 600 subjects and linked those repertoires to cytomegalovirus serostatus. A separate validation cohort of 90 to 150 different subjects was used in addition to the approximately 700-subject first cohort. To predict cytomegalovirus infection status, the study combined high-throughput TCR immunosequencing, statistical association of individual TCRs with disease status, and machine learning. A later analysis re-analyzed previously published TCR beta repertoires from 666 donors and added high-resolution HLA genotyping to study TCR occurrence patterns. Rather than using new phenotypic data, the later analysis identified candidate immune exposures from TCR beta sequences and from how often those sequences occurred across donors. To decide whether each TCR beta V gene segment behaved as functional or pseudogenic, an earlier analysis of over 500 of the donors relied on high-throughput TCR beta sequencing. Donor age, sex, ethnicity and CMV serostatus were compiled together with the repertoire data. A later genetic analysis used genome-wide SNP genotypes for about 60% of the 666 donors, treating that subset as a discovery cohort. Every discovery cohort repertoire had been produced on one sequencing platform. Both class I and class II loci were covered by HLA typing, at four-digit resolution. The number of donors typed differed by locus, with about 629-630 for A, B, C, DRB1 and DQB1, more than 500 for DQA1, approximately 580 for DPA1, and roughly 450 for DPB1. Five DR-DQ haplotypes were treated as single units for association and clustering because of strong linkage in the cohort. Across approximately 420 genotyped donors of the cohort, an average of approximately 240,000 unique TCR beta nucleotide sequences per donor were sequenced, and roughly 17% of those sequences were non-productive. Beyond this particular receptor, the publication reports: In a later analysis, most CMV-associated TCR beta chains were found to appear HLA-restricted, with HLA associations seemingly driven largely by CMV exposure. Assigning TCR associations to individual alleles was difficult when HLA alleles, especially DR and DQ, strongly co-occurred. Some IMGT-functional V segments, including TRBV6-2 and TRBV6-3, could not be distinguished by the 87-base-pair reads and were therefore excluded. Because some donors lacked HLA typing at each locus, the association tests relied only on the typed subset. A group of highly shared sequence variants was considered likely to be a technical artifact of the sequencing pipeline. In vitro tests confirmed that a few of the cytomegalovirus-associated TCR beta chains recognize cytomegalovirus antigens. Roughly uniform sequencing depth across donors was assumed in presence/absence analyses, although this assumption may not hold. The study gave a list of more than 150 TCR beta chains associated with cytomegalovirus. In a later genetic analysis, fewer N-insertions in productive TCRs were reported among donors in an Asian-associated ancestry cluster than the roughly 700-donor mean. For the cohort, immune exposure information was limited to CMV serostatus. Most TCR sequences were seen in very few donors, while some public TCRs were found in many individuals. A further reported finding was that TCR beta sequences accurately predicted the HLA-A and HLA-B alleles for most subjects in the first cohort. The earlier analysis of almost 600 of the donors excluded fewer than 20 rarely observed V segments, including chromosome 9 orphons, because counts were too low. The cohort was sequenced for TCR beta chains only, and without alpha or paired-chain data the features that could be detected were limited. A later analysis found that TCR association rates varied across HLA loci, with DRB1 alleles showing the most associated TCRs and HLA-C alleles the fewest. In a later analysis, HLA-associated TCR beta chains were found to be more clonally expanded and to have lower generation probabilities than equally common non-associated chains. A later genetic analysis associated a missense DCLRE1C variant with V-gene and J-gene trimming of TCR beta chains, and an independent cohort replicated the association. The authors suggested that the approach could potentially be extended to other disease states and immunological phenotypes. Specific HLA alleles were associated with over 15,000 TCR beta sequences at a false discovery rate of 0.05 in a later analysis. The classifier was reported to diagnose cytomegalovirus status with high specificity and sensitivity in both the original cohort and the validation cohort. An earlier analysis of around 600 of the donors showed that most TCR beta V segments appeared in productive rearrangements either about 90% or about 30% of the time, which broadly matched IMGT annotations. Several of the top co-occurrence clusters appeared to be linked to parvovirus B19, influenza, CMV and Epstein-Barr virus, according to a later analysis. Correlated functional status among segregating V segments might be attributable to linkage disequilibrium, but an unknown experimental factor could not be ruled out.

The library relied on the immunoSEQ multiplex PCR assay. For the multiplex PCR, a mixture combining 60 forward primers for TCR Vbeta segments and 13 reverse primers for TCR Jbeta segments was used. The CDR3 region of rearranged TCR beta genes was amplified from genomic DNA by a multiplex PCR assay. On the Illumina HiSeq System, the amplified TCR beta libraries were sequenced as 87-base-pair reads. The source study handled its data this way. A later analysis counted 75 million to 100 million unique TCR beta chains across the roughly 700 repertoires, and roughly 9.9 million of these chains were shared by at least two donors. To remove PCR and sequencing errors, raw reads were error-corrected and collapsed into unique sequences using a nearest-neighbor algorithm that merged closely related sequences. Alignment of CDR3 sequences to IMGT reference sequences was used to assign V, D and J gene segments. For a sequence to be retained, a match of at least six nucleotides to both a V gene segment and a J gene segment was required. Rearrangements were classified as productive when the CDR3 lacked stop codons and remained in frame with V and J, and all other rearrangements were classified as non-productive. CDR3 was defined according to IMGT convention as the region running from the second conserved V-encoded cysteine to the conserved J-encoded phenylalanine. Sequences without an unambiguous match to a single V gene segment were excluded from the earlier analysis of about 600 of the donors. An earlier analysis of a few hundred of the donors called V segments functional above 56.7% productive rearrangements and segregating when the between-donor standard deviation exceeded 5%. A statistical classification framework was developed to diagnose cytomegalovirus status using the catalog of TCR beta chain sequences. V and J gene assignment, in a later analysis, came from comparing TCR nucleotide sequences with IMGT/GENE-DB human TR gene sequences. In a later analysis, CDR3 sequences and most-parsimonious VDJ recombination scenarios were assigned using the TCRdist pipeline. In a later analysis, each TCR beta chain was defined by its CDR3 amino acid sequence together with its V-gene family, and reads lacking a unique V-gene family were excluded. As a way to deal with suspected cross-contamination and a sequencing artifact, a later analysis dropped 592 nucleotide sequences that were highly shared and had low generation probability. A later analysis calculated a clonal expansion index for each public chain from normalized within-repertoire ranks of inferred template counts. In a later analysis, generation probabilities were computed using a VDJ recombination model fitted to out-of-frame rearrangements, and the results were checked against IGoR. In a later analysis, hypergeometric tests were used to score TCR-TCR, TCR-HLA and TCR-CMV co-occurrence, with a repertoire-size bias correction applied to TCR pairs. A later analysis estimated false discovery rates by permuting HLA or CMV assignments 20 times. In a later analysis, co-occurring TCRs were grouped using DBSCAN, with TCRdist sequence similarity added in when clustering inside HLA-allele-positive subsets. Co-occurrence clustering excluded repertoires with fewer than 30,000 or more than 120,000 public chains, plus five with anomalous nucleotide sharing. Held by TCRdb, this immuneACCESS table contains in-frame sequences only and omits some clones. Under half of the omission traces to an unresolved V gene where checked; the cause of the rest is unknown. V and J calls and clone size come straight from that table; D and trimming were deduced from the DNA. In all, the sample holds around 160,000 clones, and around 75% of those were seen once. The ten largest clones represent around 1.6% of the sample.

In total, 666 healthy bone marrow donors made up the cohort. At the time of sampling, every cohort member was nominally healthy, though immune exposures that went unrecorded were likely present. The donor tested CMV seronegative and was one of the 352 seronegative cohort members. Each donor provided a peripheral blood sample, and peripheral blood mononuclear cells were used for TCR beta sequencing. The Qiagen DNeasy Blood Extraction Kit was used to extract genomic DNA from the blood cell samples. Reading from cysteine to phenylalanine, the CDR3 counts 14 amino acids. Only CDR3 DNA is held: 42 bases, read in frame from base 1. CDR1 and CDR2 (LNHDA, SQIVND) derive from the germline V gene (reference sequence). The junction shows trimming of 6 bases on V and 0 bases on J, plus 8 bases between the germline ends.

This sequence was found in a woman younger than 35 in good health and CMV-seronegative. The V gene is TRBV19 and the J gene is TRBJ1-4, with the D gene uncertain. The sequenced material came from PBMCs. The CDR3 corresponds to CASRGGATNEKLFF. DNA sequence: TGTGCCAGTAGAGGAGGTGCAACTAATGAAAAACTGTTTTTT.